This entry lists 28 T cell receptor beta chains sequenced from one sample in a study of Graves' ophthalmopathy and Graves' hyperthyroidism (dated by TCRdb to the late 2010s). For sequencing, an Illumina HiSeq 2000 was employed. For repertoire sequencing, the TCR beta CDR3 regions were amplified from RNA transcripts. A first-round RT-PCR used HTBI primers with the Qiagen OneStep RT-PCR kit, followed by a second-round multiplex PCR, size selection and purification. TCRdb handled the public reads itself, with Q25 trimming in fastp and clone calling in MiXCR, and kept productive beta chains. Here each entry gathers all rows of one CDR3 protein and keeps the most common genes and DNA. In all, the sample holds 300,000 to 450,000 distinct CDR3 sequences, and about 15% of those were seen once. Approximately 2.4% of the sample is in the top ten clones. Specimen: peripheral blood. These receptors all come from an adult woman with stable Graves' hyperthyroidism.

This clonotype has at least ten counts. The CDR3 protein is CATSDLARGETQYF. The DNA for the CDR3 is TGTGCCACCAGTGATTTGGCAAGGGGGGAGACCCAGTACTTC. This chain uses TRBV24-1 with TRBJ2-5; perhaps TRBD1 as D (6 bases). The CDR3 contains 14 residues. Germline V gives CDR1 KGHDR, CDR2 SFDVKD. V was cut by 0 bases and J by 5 bases, with 9 bases left in between.

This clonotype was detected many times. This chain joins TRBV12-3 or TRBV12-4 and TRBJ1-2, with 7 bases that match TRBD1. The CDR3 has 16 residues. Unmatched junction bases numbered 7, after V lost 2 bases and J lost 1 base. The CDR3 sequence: CASSLRQGVVNYGYTF. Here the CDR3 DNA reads TGTGCCAGCAGTTTAAGGCAGGGGGTTGTTAACTATGGCTACACCTTC.

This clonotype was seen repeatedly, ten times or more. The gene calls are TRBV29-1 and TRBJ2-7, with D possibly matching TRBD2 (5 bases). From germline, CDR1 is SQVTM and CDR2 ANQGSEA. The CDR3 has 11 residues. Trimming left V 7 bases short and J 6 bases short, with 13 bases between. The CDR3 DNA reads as TGCAGCGCCCTTAGCGTAGGCGAGCAGTACTTC. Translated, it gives CSALSVGEQYF.

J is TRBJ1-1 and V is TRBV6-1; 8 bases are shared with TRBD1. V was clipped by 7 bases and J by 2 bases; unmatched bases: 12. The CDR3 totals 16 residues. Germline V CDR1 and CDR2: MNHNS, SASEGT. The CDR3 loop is CASIPYPTGDNTEAFF. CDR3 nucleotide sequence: TGTGCCAGCATACCTTACCCGACAGGGGACAACACTGAAGCTTTCTTT.

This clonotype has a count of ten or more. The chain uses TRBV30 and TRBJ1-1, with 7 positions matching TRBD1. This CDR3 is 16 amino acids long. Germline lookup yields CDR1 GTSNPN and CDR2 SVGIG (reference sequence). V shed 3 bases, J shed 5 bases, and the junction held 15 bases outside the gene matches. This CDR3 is CAWRDSSRSDRTEAFF. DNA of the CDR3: TGTGCCTGGAGGGATTCTTCGAGGTCGGACAGGACTGAAGCTTTCTTT.

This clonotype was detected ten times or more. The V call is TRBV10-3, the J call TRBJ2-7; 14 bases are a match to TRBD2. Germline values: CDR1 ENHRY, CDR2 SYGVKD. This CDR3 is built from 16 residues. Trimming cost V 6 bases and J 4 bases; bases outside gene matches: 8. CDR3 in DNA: TGTGCCATCAGACCCGGGACTAGCGGGAGTGTTTACGAGCAGTACTTC. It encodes CAIRPGTSGSVYEQYF.

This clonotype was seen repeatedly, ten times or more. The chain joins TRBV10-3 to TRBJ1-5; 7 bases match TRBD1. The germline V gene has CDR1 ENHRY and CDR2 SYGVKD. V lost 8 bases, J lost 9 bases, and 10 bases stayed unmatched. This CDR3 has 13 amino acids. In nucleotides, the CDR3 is TGTGCCATCGGGATAGACAGGGAAGGGCCCCAGCATTTT. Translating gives CAIGIDREGPQHF.

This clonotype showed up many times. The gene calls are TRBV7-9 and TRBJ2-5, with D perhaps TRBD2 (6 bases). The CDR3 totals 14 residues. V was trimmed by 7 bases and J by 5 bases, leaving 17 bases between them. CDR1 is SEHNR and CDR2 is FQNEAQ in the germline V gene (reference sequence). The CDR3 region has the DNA TGTGCCAGCATCCGCGGGGCCGGTCTGGAGACCCAGTACTTC. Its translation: CASIRGAGLETQYF. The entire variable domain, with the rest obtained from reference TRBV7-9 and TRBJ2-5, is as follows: DTGVSQNPRHKITKRGQNVTFRCDPISEHNRLYWYRQTLGQGPEFLTYFQNEAQLEKSRLLSDRFSAERPKGSFSTLEIQRTEQGDSAMYLCASIRGAGLETQYFGPGTRLLVL.

For the CDR3, the DNA is TGTGCCAGCAGTTCCCACGGACTAGCGGGAGGGGGGTACGAGCAGTACTTC. It encodes CASSSHGLAGGGYEQYF. V is TRBV12-3 or TRBV12-4 and J is TRBJ2-7; 15 nucleotides line up with TRBD2. This CDR3 contains 17 residues. With 4 bases clipped from V and 4 bases from J, the junction kept 8 bases outside the gene matches.

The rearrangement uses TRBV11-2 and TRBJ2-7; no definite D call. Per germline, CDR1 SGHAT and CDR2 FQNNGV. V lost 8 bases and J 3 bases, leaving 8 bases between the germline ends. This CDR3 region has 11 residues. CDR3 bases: TGTGCCAGCGGCGTGGACTACGAGCAGTACTTC. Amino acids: CASGVDYEQYF.

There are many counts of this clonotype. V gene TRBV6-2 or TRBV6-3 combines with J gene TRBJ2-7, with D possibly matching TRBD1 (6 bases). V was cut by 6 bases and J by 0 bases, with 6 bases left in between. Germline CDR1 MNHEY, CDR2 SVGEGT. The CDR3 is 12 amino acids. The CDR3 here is CASRDSSYEQYF. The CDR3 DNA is TGTGCCAGCAGGGACAGCTCCTACGAGCAGTACTTC.

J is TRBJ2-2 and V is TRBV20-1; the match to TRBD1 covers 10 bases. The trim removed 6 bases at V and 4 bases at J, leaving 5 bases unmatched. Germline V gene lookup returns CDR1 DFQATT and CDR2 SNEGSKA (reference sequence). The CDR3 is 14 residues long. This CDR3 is CSAWTGGTTGELFF. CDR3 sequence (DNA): TGCAGTGCCTGGACAGGGGGAACCACCGGGGAGCTGTTTTTT.

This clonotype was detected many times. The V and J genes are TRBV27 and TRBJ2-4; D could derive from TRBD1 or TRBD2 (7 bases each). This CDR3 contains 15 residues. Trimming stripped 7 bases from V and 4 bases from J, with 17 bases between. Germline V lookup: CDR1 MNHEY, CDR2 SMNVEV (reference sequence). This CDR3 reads CASMDVQGGKNIQYF. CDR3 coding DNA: TGTGCCAGCATGGACGTGCAGGGGGGGAAAAACATTCAGTACTTC.

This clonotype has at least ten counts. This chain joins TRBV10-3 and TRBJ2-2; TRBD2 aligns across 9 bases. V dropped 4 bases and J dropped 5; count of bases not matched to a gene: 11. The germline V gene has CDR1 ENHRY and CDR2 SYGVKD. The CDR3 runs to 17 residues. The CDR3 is CAISVSFLAGLTGELFF. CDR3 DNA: TGTGCCATCAGTGTGTCGTTTCTAGCGGGATTAACCGGGGAGCTGTTTTTT.

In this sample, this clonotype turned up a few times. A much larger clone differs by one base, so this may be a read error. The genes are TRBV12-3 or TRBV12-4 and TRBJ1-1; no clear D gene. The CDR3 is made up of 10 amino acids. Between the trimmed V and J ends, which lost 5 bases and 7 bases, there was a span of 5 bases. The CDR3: CASSGFEAFF. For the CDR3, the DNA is TGTGCCAGCAGTGGATTTGAAGCTTTCTTT.

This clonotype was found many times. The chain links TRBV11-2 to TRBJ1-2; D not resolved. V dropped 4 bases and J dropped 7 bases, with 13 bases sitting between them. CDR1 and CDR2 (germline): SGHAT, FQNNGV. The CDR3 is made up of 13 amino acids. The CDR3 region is CASSYSALSGYTF. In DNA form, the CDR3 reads TGTGCCAGCAGCTACTCAGCTTTAAGTGGCTACACCTTC.

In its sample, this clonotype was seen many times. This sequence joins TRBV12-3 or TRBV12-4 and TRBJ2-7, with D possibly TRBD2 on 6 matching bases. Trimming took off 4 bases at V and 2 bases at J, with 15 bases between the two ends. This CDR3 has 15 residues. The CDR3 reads CASSSGVSGTYEQYF. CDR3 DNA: TGTGCCAGCAGTTCCGGGGTTAGCGGTACCTACGAGCAGTACTTC.

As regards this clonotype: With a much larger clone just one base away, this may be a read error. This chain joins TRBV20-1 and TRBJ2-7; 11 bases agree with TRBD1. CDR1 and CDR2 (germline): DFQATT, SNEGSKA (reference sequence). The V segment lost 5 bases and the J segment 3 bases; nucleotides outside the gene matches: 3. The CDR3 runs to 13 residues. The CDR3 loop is CSASGTGGYEQYV. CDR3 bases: TGCAGTGCTTCCGGGACAGGGGGCTACGAGCAGTACGTC.

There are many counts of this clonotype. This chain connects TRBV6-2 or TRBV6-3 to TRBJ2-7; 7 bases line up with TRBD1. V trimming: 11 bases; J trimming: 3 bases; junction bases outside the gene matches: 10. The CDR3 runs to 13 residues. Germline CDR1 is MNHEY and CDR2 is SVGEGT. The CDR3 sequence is CAAKRDSIYEQYF. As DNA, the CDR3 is TGTGCCGCCAAAAGGGACAGTATCTACGAGCAGTACTTC.

DNA of the CDR3: TGTGCCAGCAGCCAAGAGGAGTTCTCCTACGAGCAGTACTTC. Its protein product is CASSQEEFSYEQYF. The chain employs TRBV4-2 and TRBJ2-7; D is undetermined. CDR1 LGHNA and CDR2 YNFKEQ come from the germline V gene. V was clipped by 0 bases and J by 0 bases, with 6 bases between them. The CDR3 consists of 14 residues.

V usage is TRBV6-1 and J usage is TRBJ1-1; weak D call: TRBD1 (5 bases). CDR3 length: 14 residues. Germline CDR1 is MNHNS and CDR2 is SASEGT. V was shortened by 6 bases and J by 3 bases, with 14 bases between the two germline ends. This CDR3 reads CASSVGPRDTEAFF. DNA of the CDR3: TGTGCCAGCAGCGTTGGACCCAGGGACACTGAAGCTTTCTTT.

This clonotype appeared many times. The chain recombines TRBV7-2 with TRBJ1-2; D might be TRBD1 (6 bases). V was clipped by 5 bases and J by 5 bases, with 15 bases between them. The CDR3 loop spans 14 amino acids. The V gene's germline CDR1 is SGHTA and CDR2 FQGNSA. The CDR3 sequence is CASSKQAGAYGYTF. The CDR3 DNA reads TGTGCCAGCAGCAAACAAGCAGGGGCTTATGGCTACACCTTC.

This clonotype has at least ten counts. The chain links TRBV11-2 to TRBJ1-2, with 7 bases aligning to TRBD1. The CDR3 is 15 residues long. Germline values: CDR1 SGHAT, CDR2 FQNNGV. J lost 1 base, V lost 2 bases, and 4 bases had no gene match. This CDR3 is CASSLSRGSNYGYTF. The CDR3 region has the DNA TGTGCCAGCAGCTTAAGCAGGGGGAGTAACTATGGCTACACCTTC.

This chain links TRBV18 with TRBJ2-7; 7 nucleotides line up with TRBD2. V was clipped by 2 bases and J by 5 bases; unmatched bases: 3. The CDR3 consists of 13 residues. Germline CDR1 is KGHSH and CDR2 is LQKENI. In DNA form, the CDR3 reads TGTGCCAGCTCACCAGGGGGGGGAAACGAGCAGTACTTC. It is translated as CASSPGGGNEQYF.

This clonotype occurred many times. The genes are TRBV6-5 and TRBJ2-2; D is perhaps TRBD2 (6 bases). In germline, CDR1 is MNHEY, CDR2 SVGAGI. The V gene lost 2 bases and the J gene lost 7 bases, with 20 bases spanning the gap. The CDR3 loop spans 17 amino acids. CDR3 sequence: CASSYRGAGKVGGELFF. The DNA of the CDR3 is TGTGCCAGCAGTTACAGAGGGGCGGGAAAAGTGGGCGGGGAGCTGTTTTTT.

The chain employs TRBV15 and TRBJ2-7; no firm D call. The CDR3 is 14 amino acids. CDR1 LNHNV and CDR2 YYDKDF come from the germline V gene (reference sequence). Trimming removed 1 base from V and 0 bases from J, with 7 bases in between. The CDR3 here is CATSRGTDSYEQYF. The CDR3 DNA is TGTGCCACCAGCAGAGGCACAGACTCCTACGAGCAGTACTTC.

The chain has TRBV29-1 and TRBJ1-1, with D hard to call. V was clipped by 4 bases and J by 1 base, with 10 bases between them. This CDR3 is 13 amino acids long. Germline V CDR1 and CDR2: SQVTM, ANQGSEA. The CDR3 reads CSVAGRQNTEAFF. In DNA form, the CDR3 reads TGCAGCGTTGCCGGACGCCAGAACACTGAAGCTTTCTTT.

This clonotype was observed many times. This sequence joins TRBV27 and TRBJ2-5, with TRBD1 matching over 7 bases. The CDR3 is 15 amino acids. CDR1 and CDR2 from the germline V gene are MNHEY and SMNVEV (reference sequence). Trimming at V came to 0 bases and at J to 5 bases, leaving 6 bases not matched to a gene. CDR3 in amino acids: CASSLSRQGVETQYF. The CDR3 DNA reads TGTGCCAGCAGTTTATCGCGACAGGGCGTGGAGACCCAGTACTTC.